The sequence of this T cell receptor (beta chain) was determined in a study of T cell changes during pregnancy in multiple sclerosis. Trimming took 0 bases from V and 0 from J, leaving 8 bases between them. This CDR3 contains 15 residues. Looked up from germline, CDR1 is MGHRA and CDR2 is YSYEKL. Sequenced by immunoSEQ multiplex PCR; TCRdb stores in-frame clones only, minus some. Of about 110,000 clones listed, about 90% are singletons. The receptor was derived from a female donor with multiple sclerosis, enrolled in a pregnancy study. The chain couples TRBV4-1 to TRBJ1-1; D gene ambiguous. The source material was peripheral blood, sampled in the third trimester of pregnancy. CDR3 protein: CASSQDRLVNTEAFF. The CDR3 DNA sequence: TGCGCCAGCAGCCAAGATCGGTTAGTGAACACTGAAGCTTTCTTT.